This T cell receptor beta chain derives from a study of human T cells and chemical hapten exposure. In the original analysis: Between 23,224 and 690,600 TCRs appeared in each sample, and the median stood at 95,638. TCRdb re-called the RACE reads with MiXCR, one entry per CDR3 protein. It is TCRdb's table, rather than the study itself, that gives the V and J calls and clone size. The sample lists 70,000 to 95,000 distinct CDR3 sequences; about 6.3% were seen once. This sample's time point: patch test 2, 6 weeks after DPC sensitization. Treatment denoted: therapeutic diphenylcyclopropenone sensitization with weekly scalp DPC. Suited to DPC and affected by alopecia, the donors ranged from 18 to 70 years old. The sample in question was whole blood, obtained in connection with sensitization to the hapten diphenylcyclopropenone (DPC). This TCR was recovered from a woman in her thirties with alopecia areata. Some clones in this sample may be carry-over from other donors' samples.

The DNA for the CDR3 is TGCAGTGCTAGAAAACCACAGGGGGCCGGGGGTTACGAGCAGTACTTC. Translated, it gives CSARKPQGAGGYEQYF. V gene TRBV20-1 combines with J gene TRBJ2-7; 9 bases fit TRBD1. The junction had 12 bases not matched to a gene; V was cut back by 2 bases and J by 4 bases. CDR1 DFQATT and CDR2 SNEGSKA come from the germline V gene (reference sequence). The CDR3 length is 16 residues.